This paragraph reports one TCR beta chain. This sample stems from a study of blood T cell repertoires in COVID-19. Study background: Spain, Italy and the United States supplied samples that represented acute and convalescent COVID-19.

Trimming stripped 2 bases from V and 10 bases from J, with 14 bases between. This CDR3 is built from 13 residues. Patients of the Seattle cohort, enrolled during active infection, were followed longitudinally. Source study methods: Amplification with reference gene primers provided the estimates of nucleated cell counts. Clones were read by immunoSEQ multiplex PCR, and TCRdb kept only the in-frame ones, dropping some. The V and J calls and clone size are taken from that table; D and trimming were inferred from the DNA. This table holds 150,000 to 250,000 clones, 94% found once. The sample consisted of peripheral blood. The sequence was collected from a man under 40 with COVID-19, enrolled during active disease. The chain has TRBV12-3 or TRBV12-4 and TRBJ1-2, with D possibly being TRBD1 (5 bases). The CDR3 here is CASSLRGSTVYTF. CDR3 DNA sequence: TGTGCCAGCAGTTTAAGGGGCTCCACGGTCTACACCTTC.